The clone carrying this T cell receptor (beta chain) was found a few times. Its target is not known. The record originates from a study of T cells in Graves' hyperthyroidism and ophthalmopathy. Study conclusions and caveats: Among clonotypes expanded in thyroid above 0.001, most were also found in blood.

It was RNA transcripts that yielded the amplified TCR beta CDR3 regions. First-round RT-PCR of the TCR CDR3 relied on the HTBI primer set. Via MiXCR, TCRdb re-called the multiplex PCR reads, giving one row per CDR3 protein. In the table there are around 540,000 distinct CDR3 sequences, around 45% of which are singletons. Stable Graves' hyperthyroidism denoted no ophthalmopathy progression over 18 months. The CDR3 covers 14 residues. CDR1 SNHLY and CDR2 FYNNEI come from the germline V gene. The V and J ends lost 6 bases and 3 bases respectively, with 15 bases between them. The clonotype was recovered from a woman between 18 and 29 years old with Graves' hyperthyroidism. The J gene is TRBJ2-7, the V gene TRBV2; D is perhaps TRBD2 (6 bases). The sequenced sample consisted of peripheral blood or thyroid tissue (not recorded which). CDR3 sequence (DNA): TGTGCCAGCAGCTTGCCTAGCGTCGACTACGAGCAGTACTTC. Amino acid sequence: CASSLPSVDYEQYF.